Listed below are T cell receptor beta chains from one sample, sequenced in a study of shared clonotypes between healthy human individuals. Libraries were prepared by immunoSEQ multiplex PCR; TCRdb keeps only in-frame clonotypes and omits some of them. In the table there are under 1,900,000 clones, approximately 98.5% of which are singletons. The sequenced material came from naive CD4+ T cells sorted from blood. These receptor sequences come from a man between 25 and 39 years old in good health. The CDR3 runs from the conserved cysteine through the conserved F or W. Each record gives: CDR3 DNA, CDR3 protein, J gene, D gene, clone size, V gene. D genes are given only for firm matches. For some rows the clone size is stated as once, few or many, or as a class when expanded; others skip it.

DNA: TGTGCCAGCAGCACCAGGCCACAAAACTACGAGCAGTACTTC
CDR3: CASSTRPQNYEQYF
J: TRBJ2-7
D: -
size: -
V: TRBV7-2

DNA: TGTGCCAGCAGCTTAGTAATGAAGGATCCGTTCTTC
CDR3: CASSLVMKDPFF
J: TRBJ2-1
D: -
size: -
V: TRBV7-8

DNA: TGTGCCAGCAGTTTGCAGACAGGATCCTACGAGCAGTACTTC
CDR3: CASSLQTGSYEQYF
J: TRBJ2-7
D: -
size: -
V: TRBV28

DNA: TGTGCCAGCTCCCCCACTTACCAAGAGACCCAGTACTTC
CDR3: CASSPTYQETQYF
J: TRBJ2-5
D: -
size: -
V: TRBV11-2

DNA: TGTGCCAGCAGCTTAGACGGCCATAGCAATCAGCCCCAGCATTTT
CDR3: CASSLDGHSNQPQHF
J: TRBJ1-5
D: -
size: -
V: TRBV7-8

DNA: TGTGCCAGCAGCCCCCATGGGCCTTCGGGCACTGAAGCTTTCTTT
CDR3: CASSPHGPSGTEAFF
J: TRBJ1-1
D: -
size: -
V: TRBV9

DNA: TGCAGCGTGGGGGGACTAGCGGGAGGAATCCACGAGCAGTACTTC
CDR3: CSVGGLAGGIHEQYF
J: TRBJ2-7
D: TRBD2
size: -
V: TRBV29-1

DNA: TGTGCCAGCAGTCAACGACCGGGCCCTAATCAGCCCCAGCATTTT
CDR3: CASSQRPGPNQPQHF
J: TRBJ1-5
D: -
size: once
V: TRBV7-3

DNA: TGTGCCAGTAGTATTCCCCTGAACACTGAAGCTTTCTTT
CDR3: CASSIPLNTEAFF
J: TRBJ1-1
D: -
size: -
V: TRBV19

DNA: TGCAGCACCCGAGTGACGTTATACAATGAGCAGTTCTTC
CDR3: CSTRVTLYNEQFF
J: TRBJ2-1
D: -
size: -
V: TRBV29-1

DNA: TGTGCCAGCAGTTCTTACGGCAGGACCTTGGGTAACTATGGCTACACCTTC
CDR3: CASSSYGRTLGNYGYTF
J: TRBJ1-2
D: -
size: -
V: TRBV28

DNA: TGTGCCAGCAGTTTTATACAGGGGGCAGGTGAGCAGTTCTTC
CDR3: CASSFIQGAGEQFF
J: TRBJ2-1
D: TRBD1
size: -
V: TRBV25-1

DNA: TGTGCCAGCAGCTTCGACCCCCTTCCCTACAATGAGCAGTTCTTC
CDR3: CASSFDPLPYNEQFF
J: TRBJ2-1
D: -
size: -
V: TRBV7-2

DNA: TGTGCCAGTAGTCGACAGGGGGGCTACGAGCAGTACTTC
CDR3: CASSRQGGYEQYF
J: TRBJ2-7
D: TRBD1
size: -
V: TRBV19

DNA: TGTGCCAGCAGTCTAATAGCGGGAGTGGGGACCGGGGAGCTGTTTTTT
CDR3: CASSLIAGVGTGELFF
J: TRBJ2-2
D: TRBD2
size: -
V: TRBV27

DNA: TGTGCCAGCAGCGCCCGGACTTTTGGGGAGACCCAGTACTTC
CDR3: CASSARTFGETQYF
J: TRBJ2-5
D: -
size: -
V: TRBV9

DNA: TGTGCCAGCAGCGAAAGGACTAGCGGGATCTCGTACCAAGAGACCCAGTACTTC
CDR3: CASSERTSGISYQETQYF
J: TRBJ2-5
D: TRBD2
size: -
V: TRBV9

DNA: TGTGCCTGGAGTGTATTGGCCTACGAGCAGTACTTC
CDR3: CAWSVLAYEQYF
J: TRBJ2-7
D: -
size: -
V: TRBV30

DNA: TGTGCCTGGAGGGGGTTAGGCTACACCTTC
CDR3: CAWRGLGYTF
J: TRBJ1-2
D: -
size: -
V: TRBV30

DNA: TGTGCCAGCAGTTTGGCGACAGGGGGGCCCCAAGGGCAGTACTTC
CDR3: CASSLATGGPQGQYF
J: TRBJ2-7
D: TRBD1
size: -
V: TRBV28

DNA: TGTGCCAGCCTCTATAAAGGCGGTAGCACAGATACGCAGTATTTT
CDR3: CASLYKGGSTDTQYF
J: TRBJ2-3
D: -
size: once
V: TRBV25-1

DNA: TGTGCCAGCAGCTTAGTCCAGGGGGGTAGGTACGAGCAGTACTTC
CDR3: CASSLVQGGRYEQYF
J: TRBJ2-7
D: -
size: -
V: TRBV7-8

DNA: TGTGCCAGCAGTAGACAGGTAAACACTGAAGCTTTCTTT
CDR3: CASSRQVNTEAFF
J: TRBJ1-1
D: -
size: -
V: TRBV28

DNA: TGCGCCAGCAGCTTGGCGTTGGGGTTGGGTGAGCAGTACTTC
CDR3: CASSLALGLGEQYF
J: TRBJ2-7
D: -
size: -
V: TRBV5-1

DNA: TGCGCCAGCTCTTTCCACAGGGGCCCAATGAACACTGAAGCTTTCTTT
CDR3: CASSFHRGPMNTEAFF
J: TRBJ1-1
D: TRBD1
size: -
V: TRBV4-1

DNA: TGTGCCAGCAGCTCCATAACAGGGGTTTATCGGGGCTACACCTTC
CDR3: CASSSITGVYRGYTF
J: TRBJ1-2
D: TRBD1
size: -
V: TRBV5-7

DNA: TGTGCCAGTAGCGGTGGGGTATATAGCAATCAGCCCCAGCATTTT
CDR3: CASSGGVYSNQPQHF
J: TRBJ1-5
D: -
size: -
V: TRBV19